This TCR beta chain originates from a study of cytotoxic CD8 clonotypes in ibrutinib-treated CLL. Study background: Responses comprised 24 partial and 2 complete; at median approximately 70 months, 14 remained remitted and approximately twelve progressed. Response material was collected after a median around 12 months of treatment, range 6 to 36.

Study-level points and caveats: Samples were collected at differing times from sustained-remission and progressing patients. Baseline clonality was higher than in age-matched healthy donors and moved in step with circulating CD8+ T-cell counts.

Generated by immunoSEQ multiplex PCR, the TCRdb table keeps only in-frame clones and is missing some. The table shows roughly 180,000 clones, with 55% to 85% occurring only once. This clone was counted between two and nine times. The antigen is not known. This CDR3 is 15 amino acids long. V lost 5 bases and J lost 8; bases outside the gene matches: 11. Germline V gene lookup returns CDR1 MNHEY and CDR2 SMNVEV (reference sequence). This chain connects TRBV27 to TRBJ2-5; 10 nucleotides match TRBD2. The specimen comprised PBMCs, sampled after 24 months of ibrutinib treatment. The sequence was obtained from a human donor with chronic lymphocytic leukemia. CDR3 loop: CASSAQLAGHVTQYF. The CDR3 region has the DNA TGTGCCAGCAGTGCCCAACTAGCGGGGCATGTAACCCAGTACTTC.